The 11 T cell receptor beta chains reported below all come from one sample, sequenced in a study of T cells in Graves' hyperthyroidism and ophthalmopathy. TCR beta CDR3 regions were amplified from RNA transcripts. HTBI primers were the set used in a first-round RT-PCR of the TCR CDR3. TCRdb analysed the multiplex PCR reads with MiXCR anew, one entry per CDR3 protein. The table has over 650,000 distinct CDR3 sequences, just under 45% seen once. The sample comprised peripheral blood or thyroid tissue (not recorded which). These receptors all come from an adult man with Graves' disease, either hyperthyroidism or ophthalmopathy (not recorded which).

As regards this clonotype: This may stem from a read error, because a much larger clone lies one nucleotide away. This chain connects TRBV7-9 to TRBJ2-5, with 7 bases matching TRBD1. The junction had 7 bases not matched to a gene; V was cut back by 5 bases and J by 4 bases. The CDR3 runs 14 residues. CDR1 is SEHNR, CDR2 FQNEAQ, per germline (reference sequence). In nucleotides, the CDR3 is TGTGCCAGCAGCCGAGCCAGACAGGGAGAGACCCAGTACTTC. This gives the protein CASSRARQGETQYF.

The chain links TRBV7-2 to TRBJ1-2, with 9 bases fitting TRBD1. V shed 5 bases and J 5 bases; nucleotides not matched to a gene: 9. Germline CDR1 is SGHTA and CDR2 is FQGNSA. The CDR3 runs to 15 residues. CDR3 DNA: TGTGCCAGCAGCCCACTCCGGGACAGGGAATATGGCTACACCTTC. The encoded protein is CASSPLRDREYGYTF.

The chain combines TRBV6-1 with TRBJ1-6, with 8 bases identical to TRBD1. V gave up 2 bases and J gave up 11 bases; unmatched junction bases: 5. Germline CDR1 MNHNS, CDR2 SASEGT. The CDR3 is 14 amino acids. The CDR3 spells CASSERGDRPPLHF. The CDR3 DNA is TGTGCCAGCAGTGAAAGGGGGGACAGGCCACCCCTCCACTTT.

This chain links TRBV20-1 with TRBJ1-1; the D gene is possibly TRBD1 (6 bases). Germline lookup yields CDR1 DFQATT and CDR2 SNEGSKA (reference sequence). Trimming left V 6 bases short and J 2 bases short, with 16 bases between. The length of the CDR3 is 14 residues. The chain's CDR3 is CSARRGQTNTEAFF. For the CDR3, the DNA is TGCAGTGCCCGTCGCGGACAGACCAACACTGAAGCTTTCTTT.

A few counts support this clonotype. The chain uses TRBV6-1 and TRBJ1-4, with 8 nucleotides matching TRBD1. With 5 bases clipped from V and 8 bases from J, the junction kept 13 bases outside the gene matches. Germline V CDR1 and CDR2: MNHNS, SASEGT. The CDR3 contains 16 residues. The CDR3 coding sequence is TGTGCCAGCAGTCTGCGGACAGGGCGAATAATCGAAAAACTGTTTTTT. Amino acid sequence: CASSLRTGRIIEKLFF.

The chain uses TRBV9 and TRBJ2-7; D unresolved. The germline gives CDR1 SGDLS, CDR2 YYNGEE. The CDR3 totals 14 residues. V was trimmed by 0 bases and J by 4 bases, leaving 11 bases between them. The CDR3 spells CASSVGQIAYEQYF. The CDR3 DNA sequence: TGTGCCAGCAGCGTAGGTCAGATTGCATACGAGCAGTACTTC.

The chain couples TRBV10-3 to TRBJ1-4; no clear D. The germline CDR1 and CDR2 sequences are ENHRY and SYGVKD. V lost 2 bases and J 2 bases, leaving 12 bases between the germline ends. The CDR3 length is 16 residues. The CDR3 DNA reads TGTGCCATCAGTGAGGAGGGTCGGACTACTAATGAAAAACTGTTTTTT. Protein product: CAISEEGRTTNEKLFF.

In regard to this clonotype: This could be a read error, since a much larger clone is one nucleotide away. The chain recombines TRBV7-9 with TRBJ2-5, with TRBD2 matching 7 bases. CDR3 size: 15 residues. CDR1 SEHNR and CDR2 FQNEAQ come from the germline V gene (reference sequence). V lost 0 bases and J lost 5; bases outside the gene matches: 6. The CDR3: CASSLAGGRSETQYF. CDR3 bases: TGTGCCAGCAGCTTAGCGGGCGGGAGATCGGAGACCCAGTACTTC.

This clonotype was seen a single time. The chain carries TRBV10-3 and TRBJ1-5, with TRBD1 matching over 7 bases. The CDR3 has 15 residues. Germline V lookup: CDR1 ENHRY, CDR2 SYGVKD. CDR3 DNA sequence: TGTGCTAGATCGAGGTCAGGGGGAAGCAATCAGCCCCAGCATTTT. Residues: CARSRSGGSNQPQHF.

This clonotype was counted between two and nine times. The J gene is TRBJ2-7, the V gene TRBV12-3 or TRBV12-4; 11 bases fit TRBD2. The CDR3 has 15 residues. The V segment lost 5 bases and the J segment 4 bases; nucleotides outside the gene matches: 7. CDR3 sequence reads: CASSKGLAVGYEQYF. CDR3 in DNA: TGTGCCAGCAGTAAGGGACTAGCGGTAGGGTACGAGCAGTACTTC.

Details on this clonotype: One end of the junction fails to match germline, which may point to a read error. In DNA form, the CDR3 reads TGTGCCATCAGTGAGTCGGGACGGGCAGGGGAGACCCAGTACTTC. It encodes CAISESGRAGETQYF. This sequence joins TRBV24-1 and TRBJ2-5; D possibly uses TRBD1 or TRBD2 (5 bases each). This CDR3 comprises 15 residues. Germline V gene sequence: CDR1 KGHDR, CDR2 SFDVKD.